The 11 T cell receptor beta chains given below trace back to one sample, sequenced in a study of blood T cells in healthy people across ages. Using a J-beta primer mix together with a sample-barcoded 5' primer, a second PCR was run for roughly 6 to 11 cycles. Via MiXCR, TCRdb re-called the 5' RACE reads, giving one row per CDR3 protein. The data hold approximately 600,000 distinct CDR3 sequences, with 58% observed a single time. The sequenced sample consisted of blood. The receptors originated from a man in his 60s in good health.

The chain is built from TRBV7-2 and TRBJ2-3; D possibly corresponds to TRBD1 (7 bases). Per germline, CDR1 SGHTA and CDR2 FQGNSA. CDR3 size: 17 residues. Trimming shortened V by 5 bases and J by 1 base, and 19 bases separated the two germline ends. CDR3 nucleotides: TGTGCCAGCAGCCCAGGGGGGCCTAGGAGCGGCACAGATACGCAGTATTTT. Translation gives CASSPGGPRSGTDTQYF.

This clonotype was detected a few times. The rearrangement joins TRBV4-2 to TRBJ2-5; the D gene could be TRBD1 or TRBD2 (5 bases each). The germline V gene has CDR1 LGHNA and CDR2 YNFKEQ. Trimming stripped 1 base from V and 5 bases from J, with 17 bases between. The CDR3 contains 16 residues. The CDR3 protein is CASSQAPTGLGETQYF. The CDR3 coding sequence is TGTGCCAGCAGCCAAGCGCCAACGGGGCTAGGGGAGACCCAGTACTTC.

J is TRBJ2-5 and V is TRBV14, with a tentative D call TRBD1 (5 bases). The end of the DNA fits TRBJ2-7 better, so the J call may be wrong. The CDR3 has 13 amino acids. Germline CDR1 is SGHDN and CDR2 is FVKESK. The CDR3 is CASSPSRANEQYF. The CDR3 DNA reads TGTGCCAGCAGCCCAAGCAGGGCAAACGAGCAGTACTTC.

The chain carries TRBV28 and TRBJ2-1; D uncertain. From germline, CDR1 is MDHEN and CDR2 SYDVKM. The CDR3 is 14 amino acids. Trimming left V 5 bases short and J 6 bases short, with 14 bases between. The chain's CDR3 is CASSPRRYINEQFF. CDR3 nucleotide sequence: TGTGCCAGCAGTCCCCGGCGTTATATCAATGAGCAGTTCTTC. The full variable domain, in which reference TRBV28 and TRBJ2-1 provide the parts outside the CDR3, is DVKVTQSSRYLVKRTGEKVFLECVQDMDHENMFWYRQDPGLGLRLIYFSYDVKMKEKGDIPEGYSVSREKKERFSLILESASTNQTSMYLCASSPRRYINEQFFGPGTRLTVL.

This clonotype was counted a single time. This chain links TRBV10-3 with TRBJ1-6, with a weak D call TRBD1 (6 bases). The germline V gene encodes CDR1 ENHRY and CDR2 SYGVKD. The CDR3 consists of 14 residues. Trimming shortened V by 4 bases and J by 7 bases, and 11 bases separated the two germline ends. This CDR3 is CAISGAGANSPLHF. Written as DNA, the CDR3 is TGTGCCATCAGTGGGGCAGGGGCGAATTCACCCCTCCACTTT.

V gene TRBV28 combines with J gene TRBJ2-5; D possibly corresponds to TRBD2 (5 bases). Germline CDR1 reads MDHEN; CDR2 reads SYDVKM. V was clipped by 6 bases and J by 4 bases, with 21 bases between them. The CDR3 has 16 residues. CDR3 amino acids: CASSQKGGRAVETQYF. DNA for the CDR3: TGTGCCAGCAGCCAAAAAGGTGGCAGAGCGGTAGAGACCCAGTACTTC.

As regards this clonotype: The germline gene is not matched at one end of the junction; a read error may be the cause. The chain employs TRBV5-1 and TRBJ2-5; 10 nucleotides line up with TRBD2. This CDR3 is built from 15 residues. From germline, CDR1 is SGHRS and CDR2 YFSETQ. The CDR3 DNA sequence: TGTGCCAGCTCACCCGGACTAGCGGAACAAGAGACCCAGTACTTC. Its protein product is CASSPGLAEQETQYF.

The gene calls are TRBV5-1 and TRBJ2-1, with a tentative D call TRBD2 (6 bases). The J call may be in error: the DNA end matches TRBJ2-7 better. Germline-derived CDR1 and CDR2 are SGHRS and YFSETQ. This CDR3 is 17 amino acids long. Here the CDR3 reads CASSLVGGVGSYNEQYF. The CDR3 DNA is TGCGCCAGCAGCTTGGTCGGAGGGGTCGGTTCTTACAATGAGCAGTACTTC.

The genes are TRBV5-1 and TRBJ2-2; 7 positions match TRBD1. The CDR3 runs 16 residues. The V gene's germline CDR1 is SGHRS and CDR2 YFSETQ. V was clipped by 0 bases and J by 4 bases; unmatched bases: 6. CDR3 residues: CASSLGGQRGTGELFF. The CDR3 DNA reads as TGCGCCAGCAGCTTGGGGGGACAGCGCGGCACCGGGGAGCTGTTTTTT.

J is TRBJ2-2 and V is TRBV20-1, with 7 bases matching TRBD1. The length of the CDR3 is 11 residues. The germline V gene encodes CDR1 DFQATT and CDR2 SNEGSKA (reference sequence). Trimming removed 6 bases from V and 6 bases from J; junction bases left unmatched: 1. The CDR3 coding sequence is TGCAGTGCGACAGGGTCCGGGGAGCTGTTTTTT. This translates into CSATGSGELFF.

To note about this clonotype: Compared with germline, one end of the junction differs, possibly owing to a read error. V usage is TRBV4-1 and J usage is TRBJ1-2; D may be TRBD1 (5 bases). This CDR3 has 15 amino acids. CDR1 is MGHRA and CDR2 is YSYEKL in the germline V gene. CDR3 bases: TGCGCCAGCAGCCAAGATGAGAGGGGTAACTTTGGCTACACCTTC. It encodes CASSQDERGNFGYTF.